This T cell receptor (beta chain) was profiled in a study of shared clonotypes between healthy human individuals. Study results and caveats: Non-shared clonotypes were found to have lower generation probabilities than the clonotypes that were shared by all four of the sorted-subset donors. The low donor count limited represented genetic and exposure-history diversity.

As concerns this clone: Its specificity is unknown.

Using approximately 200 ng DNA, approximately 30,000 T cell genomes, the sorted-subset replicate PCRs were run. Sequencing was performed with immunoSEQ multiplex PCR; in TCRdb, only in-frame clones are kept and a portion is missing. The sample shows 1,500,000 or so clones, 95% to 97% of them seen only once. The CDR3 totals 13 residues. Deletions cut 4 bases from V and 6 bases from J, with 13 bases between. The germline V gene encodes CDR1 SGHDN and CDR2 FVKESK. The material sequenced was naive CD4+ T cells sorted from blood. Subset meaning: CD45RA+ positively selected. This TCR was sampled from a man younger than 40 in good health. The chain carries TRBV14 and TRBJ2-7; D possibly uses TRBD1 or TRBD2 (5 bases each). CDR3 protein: CASSPYPGSEQYF. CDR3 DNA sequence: TGTGCCAGCAGCCCGTATCCAGGGAGCGAGCAGTACTTC.